This entry is about one T cell receptor (beta chain). Its antigen is as yet unknown. Recent vaccinations or acute infections were absent in the healthy HIV-negative adult donors. This entry is derived from a study of shared clonotypes between healthy human individuals. Sequencing was performed with immunoSEQ multiplex PCR; in TCRdb, only in-frame clones are kept and a portion is missing. The sample consists of nearly 1 million clones, around three quarters of them appearing once. The V and J ends lost 3 bases and 8 bases respectively, with 8 bases between them. The CDR3 sequence is 11 residues long. CDR1 is GTSNPN, CDR2 SVGIG, per germline (reference sequence). Study conclusions and caveats: As a rule, naive subsets had a larger estimated richness than memory subsets.

The sequencing sample was made of memory CD4+ T cells sorted from blood. The subset denotes: CD45RA-negative fraction. The sequence came from a man younger than 35 in good health. The chain employs TRBV30 and TRBJ2-1; D call uncertain. CDR3 sequence (DNA): TGTGCCTGGAGACAGATACATGAGCAGTTCTTC. Translated, it gives CAWRQIHEQFF.